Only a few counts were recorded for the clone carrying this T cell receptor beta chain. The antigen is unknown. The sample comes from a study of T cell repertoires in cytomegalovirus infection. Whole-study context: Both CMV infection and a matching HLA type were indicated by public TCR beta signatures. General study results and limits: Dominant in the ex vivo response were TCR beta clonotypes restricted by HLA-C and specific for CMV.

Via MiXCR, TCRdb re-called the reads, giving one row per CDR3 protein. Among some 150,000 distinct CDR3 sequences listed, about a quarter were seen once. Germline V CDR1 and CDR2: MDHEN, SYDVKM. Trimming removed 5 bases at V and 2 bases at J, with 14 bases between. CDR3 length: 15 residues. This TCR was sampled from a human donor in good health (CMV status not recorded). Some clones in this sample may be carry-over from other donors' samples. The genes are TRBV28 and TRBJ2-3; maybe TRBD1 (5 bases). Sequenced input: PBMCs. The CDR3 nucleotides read TGTGCCAGCAGTCCCACAGGCAACCCCACAGATACGCAGTATTTT. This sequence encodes CASSPTGNPTDTQYF.